This T cell receptor beta chain was found in a study of cytomegalovirus exposure and HLA in healthy donors. About the research overall: Sequencing of about 200 million T cells in an earlier analysis found 100 million to 140 million unique TCR beta sequences.

Looked up from germline, CDR1 is LGHNA and CDR2 is YNFKEQ. CDR3 length: 13 amino acids. V was cut by 3 bases and J by 4 bases, with 9 bases left in between. Both 60 Vbeta primers and 13 Jbeta primers went into the PCR. The method was immunoSEQ multiplex PCR; TCRdb's version includes in-frame clones alone and lacks a portion of them. The sample lists 100,000 to 150,000 clones, roughly four fifths occurring once. The sequenced material came from PBMCs. The receptor comes from a middle-aged woman in good health and CMV-seronegative. The rearrangement links TRBV4-2 to TRBJ1-2, with D perhaps matching TRBD1 (5 bases). Written as DNA, the CDR3 is TGTGCCAGCAGCCACCGACAGACCTATGGCTACACCTTC. This codes for CASSHRQTYGYTF.